This T cell receptor (beta chain) was captured by sequencing in a study of human T cells and chemical hapten exposure. Study-level information: 2% DPC applied to a 2 cm by 2 cm arm area sensitized donors.

TCRdb called the RACE reads again in MiXCR, with one record for every CDR3 protein. Among about 350,000 distinct CDR3 sequences listed, 5.5% were seen once. This clonotype was counted a few times. Its specificity is unknown. Study-level points and caveats: Every donor had alopecia, and their immune response may therefore differ from healthy people's. Counts of TCRs expanded at PT1 correlated positively with patch test score.

The CDR3 spans 16 residues. Looked up from germline, CDR1 is SGDLS and CDR2 is YYNGEE. V shed 4 bases and J shed 1 base, with 14 bases lying between them. Documented time point: pre-sensitization, week 0. Noted treatment: therapeutic diphenylcyclopropenone sensitization with weekly scalp DPC. The starting material, unfractionated whole blood, was used for total RNA extraction. The origin of this receptor is a young woman with alopecia areata. Some clones in this sample may be carry-over from other donors' samples. The sequences come from whole blood, collected in connection with sensitization to the hapten diphenylcyclopropenone (DPC). The chain links TRBV9 to TRBJ2-2, with D possibly being TRBD1 or TRBD2 (6 bases each). The CDR3 protein is CASSPSRGENTGELFF. The CDR3 nucleotides are TGTGCCAGCAGCCCTAGTAGGGGGGAGAACACCGGGGAGCTGTTTTTT.